One TCR beta chain is described in this entry. This clone turned up a few times. It has no known antigen specificity. No base-level quality is on record; no much larger clone is a single base apart. The CDR3 has 14 amino acids, counting the end cysteine and phenylalanine. Only CDR3 DNA is held: 42 bases, read in frame from base 1. Sequences MNHNS (CDR1) and SASEGT (CDR2) are obtained from the germline V gene. V is pruned by 5 bases and J by 6 bases, leaving 7 bases of the junction without a gene match. This record comes from a study of shared clonotypes between healthy human individuals (dated by TCRdb to 2018 to 2020). The study in broad terms: Three men and a couple of women, aged 18 to 49 years, made up the cohort. Per donor, three plates each were used for CD4 naive and CD4 memory, two for CD8 naive, and one for CD8 memory. Blood TCR repertoires of roughly 5 healthy adults were deeply sequenced to estimate repertoire size and the extent of clonotype sharing between individuals. Libraries were prepared and TCR repertoires were sequenced by different laboratories using diverse techniques, in order to increase sequencing depth and limit assay-specific biases. Between about 0.94 and 8.9 billion PBMCs per donor were obtained by leukapheresis. The study at large found these results: Only blood was sampled, and tissue TCR repertoires likely differ from those in blood. Roughly 5% of naive CD4, 3.5% of naive CD8, 2% to 2.5% of memory CD4, and more than 0.35% of memory CD8 clonotypes were shared across several donors. Even with the large sequencing depth, rarefaction of the sorted-subset datasets indicated that sequencing was incomplete. Because the study included a small number of donors, the genetic and exposure-history diversity represented was limited. Clonotypes shared by all four sorted-subset donors showed higher generation probabilities than non-shared clonotypes. Pairwise subsampling led to the expectation that sequencing depth would affect the degree of clonotype sharing among donors. Naive subsets generally had larger estimated clonotype richness than memory subsets.

Using the deep immunoSEQ assay, multiplex PCR amplified TCR CDR3 regions from genomic DNA. Extracted genomic DNA from each cell subset was distributed evenly across all wells of several immunoSEQ 96-well plates, and each plate was treated as a replicate. For sorted subsets, roughly 200 ng genomic DNA, equal to about 30,000 T cell genomes, was loaded into each replicate PCR. Purified libraries were measured with a Qubit 3.0 fluorometer, size-checked on a Bioanalyzer 2100, and measured again with the KAPA Library Quantification kit. A separate single-read 150-cycle Illumina NextSeq 550 flow cell was used to sequence each immunoSEQ 96-well plate. Per the original workflow: Because only junctional sequences without quality scores were contained in the immunoSEQ output, filtering matching that applied to full-length reads could not be performed. To assign V/J genes and CDR3, sequences were annotated using PyIR, a Python wrapper for IgBLAST v1.9, with IMGT germline references. Reads with weak V/J assignments (E-value above 1e-6), missing CDR3, stop codons, out-of-frame junctions, or ambiguous translated residues were removed. V3J clonotypes were defined by identical inferred V gene, J gene, and CDR3 amino acid sequence. To compute the percentage overlap between repertoires, the number of shared unique clonotypes was divided by the size of the smaller repertoire. Three approaches were used to assess repertoire richness: RTK rarefaction, the Chao1 estimator, and Recon v2.1 estimates of unobserved clonotypes. Generation probabilities for all TCRbeta clonotypes obtained by the gDNA method from several donors were computed using OLGA. TCRdb provides this immuneACCESS table in a form limited to in-frame rearrangements. Some clones are lacking; in checked studies, under half of them reflect an unresolved V gene, and why the rest are absent is not known. That table is the source of V, J and clone size, and D and trimming were worked out from the DNA. The sample table holds 550,000 to 850,000 clones, of which approximately 79% were seen once. The top ten clonotypes cover approximately 1.7% of the sample.

Healthy HIV-negative adults with no recently reported acute infections or vaccinations were included as donors. Every donor was a Caucasian adult residing in Nashville, Tennessee, USA. CD4+ T cells were enriched through magnetic negative selection, after which naive cells were positively selected on CD45RA and the remaining negative fraction served as the memory subset. Blood was collected by leukapheresis, and PBMCs were isolated by Ficoll-Histopaque density gradient centrifugation and then cryopreserved in liquid nitrogen vapor phase. Analytical flow cytometry was used to check the purity and quantity of every magnetically sorted T cell population. From each sorted fraction, genomic DNA was isolated and quantified by UV absorbance on a Nanodrop 2000c.

The sequence came from a woman aged 25 to 39 in good health. The chain is assembled from TRBV6-1 and TRBJ2-7; 10 nucleotides in the junction match TRBD2. The sample was memory CD4+ T cells sorted from blood. In the paper's terms, the cell subset or site label means: CD45RA-negative fraction. The CDR3 in this case is CASSPRTSGLEQYF. DNA sequence: TGTGCCAGCAGTCCTAGGACTAGCGGCCTCGAGCAGTACTTC.